This T cell receptor (beta chain) comes out of a study of neoadjuvant anti-PD-1 for oral cavity cancer listed by TCRdb under 2021. For the wider study: Before undergoing curative-intent surgical resection, most patients got three to four biweekly nivolumab doses at 3 mg/kg. Patients without progression received a fourth nivolumab dose around day 43 and underwent definitive surgical resection on days 50-56. Responders were defined as patients with complete response, partial response or stable disease by RECIST 1.1; non-responders were defined as patients with progression. An approximately 31% response rate was observed in the parent correlative cohort, in which around 12 patients were included. Overall results and qualifications from the work: After neoadjuvant nivolumab, non-responders showed significantly higher T cell clonality (Gini index) in PBMCs than responders did. Only a few patients per response group were included in the TCR analyses, and the authors called for validation in larger cohorts. Higher pretreatment blood Treg/Th17 ratios correlated with both higher pretreatment blood TCRbeta clonality and lower post-treatment tumor TCRbeta clonality.

For deep sequencing, each PBMC sample was run in six replicates, with libraries mostly built from approximately 500 ng of input genomic DNA. The immunoSEQ hsTCRbeta kit was used to prepare TCRbeta libraries according to the manufacturer's instructions. The finished libraries were brought together in one pool at approximately 3 nM, which was then read using an Illumina NovaSeq 6000 S4 flow cell. The authors' analysis ran thus. The immunoSEQ Analyzer handled quality control and preprocessing of the raw data. The analysis was restricted to productive rearrangements, with each unique CDR3 amino acid sequence defining a clonotype. Repertoire clonality was estimated as the Gini-Simpson index, which was computed with the R package tcR. Student's t test was used to compare Gini indices, while Pearson correlation assessed associations with tumor size change. Drawn from immuneACCESS, this table holds only the in-frame rearrangements with V and J called that TCRdb kept. Clones are partly lost; checked studies trace under half to an unresolved V gene and leave the rest unexplained. The V and J calls and clone size are taken from that table; D and trimming were inferred from the DNA. The table for this sample lists about 14,000 clones; about 61% of them were counted only once. Clones ranked in the top ten supply 2.4% of the sample.

From cysteine to phenylalanine, the CDR3 is 14 amino acids long. CDR3 DNA is the only sequence kept; it has 42 bases, read in frame from the first base. The CDR1 and CDR2 encoded by the germline V gene are SGHTS and YDEGEE. Trimming removed 0 bases from V and 7 bases from J, leaving 11 bases between the germline ends. The time point label corresponds to: before neoadjuvant nivolumab. The patients had newly diagnosed stage II-IVA oral cavity squamous cell carcinoma and had not received any prior systemic or radiation treatment. The cohort was made up of patients with locally advanced, HPV-negative oral cavity squamous cell carcinoma. Peripheral blood mononuclear cells were analyzed directly, without maintenance or expansion in culture. The samples were drawn from a longitudinal correlative study tied to a single-arm phase II trial testing neoadjuvant nivolumab in oral cavity squamous cell carcinoma. Subject-matched pre- and post-treatment PBMCs and tumors from three responders and three non-responders were subjected to genomic DNA-based TCRbeta sequencing. Peripheral blood mononuclear cells were collected before nivolumab treatment and again after treatment, at the time of surgery. Genomic DNA was isolated from PBMCs using the Maxwell RSC DNA from Cells kit.

With regard to this clone: This receptor's antigen is unknown. Per-base qualities were not stored, and no clone one base away is much larger.

The TCR sequence derives from a person aged 40 to 85 with oral cavity squamous cell carcinoma. The rearrangement joined TRBV5-8 to TRBJ1-5; confidence is insufficient to name the D gene. Sequencing was performed on PBMCs, taken before nivolumab (anti-PD-1) treatment. In nucleotide form, the sequence is TGTGCCAGCAGCTTGGGCCAGCGGAACCAGCCCCAGCATTTT. Translated, it gives CASSLGQRNQPQHF.